The 11 T cell receptor beta chains in this list originate from one sample, sequenced in a study of blood T cell repertoires in COVID-19. This table comes from immunoSEQ multiplex PCR, and its TCRdb copy is limited to in-frame clones, with some not included. The table lists some 230,000 clones, 65% to 85% of them singletons. Sequencing was carried out using peripheral blood. The receptor set was obtained from a woman aged 60-75 years with acute or convalescent COVID-19.

The chain employs TRBV15 and TRBJ2-7; 9 positions agree with TRBD1. This CDR3 spans 15 amino acids. Germline CDR1 and CDR2: LNHNV and YYDKDF (reference sequence). The trim removed 2 bases at V and 6 bases at J, leaving 8 bases unmatched. The DNA for the CDR3 is TGTGCCACCAGCAGAATACAGGGGGCTAAGGGCGAGCAGTACTTC. It translates to CATSRIQGAKGEQYF.

In nucleotides, the CDR3 is TGTGCCAGCAGGGGGCCCCAAGAGACCCAGTACTTC. Its protein product is CASRGPQETQYF. V gene TRBV7-6 combines with J gene TRBJ2-5; D possibly corresponds to TRBD1 (5 bases). This CDR3 has 12 amino acids. Germline V lookup: CDR1 SGHVS, CDR2 FNYEAQ. The V and J ends lost 6 bases and 1 base respectively, with 6 bases between them.

This clone was picked up a small number of times. The chain employs TRBV6-5 and TRBJ1-4; 8 bases match TRBD1. The V gene's germline CDR1 is MNHEY and CDR2 SVGAGI. This CDR3 region has 14 residues. The trim removed 7 bases at V and 3 bases at J, leaving 4 bases unmatched. The CDR3 loop reads CASNNRGANEKLFF. The CDR3 DNA sequence: TGTGCCAGCAATAACAGGGGGGCTAATGAAAAACTGTTTTTT.

The chain employs TRBV19 and TRBJ1-3, with a weak D call TRBD1 (5 bases). The length of the CDR3 is 15 residues. V gave up 6 bases and J gave up 2 bases, with 14 bases separating them. The germline CDR1 and CDR2 sequences are LNHDA and SQIVND (reference sequence). DNA for the CDR3: TGTGCCAGTAGCCCAGGCAGGGTAACTGGAAACACCATATATTTT. Translated, it gives CASSPGRVTGNTIYF.

The J gene is TRBJ1-2, the V gene TRBV30; D remains unclear. The CDR3 is 12 residues long. Germline-derived CDR1 and CDR2 are GTSNPN and SVGIG (reference sequence). The germline V and J ends were trimmed by 2 bases and 4 bases, with 8 bases remaining between them. CDR3 DNA: TGTGCCTGGAGTAAACTCGGCTATGGCTACACCTTC. Its protein product is CAWSKLGYGYTF.

The V and J genes are TRBV18 and TRBJ2-7, with D unclear. CDR1 and CDR2 (germline): KGHSH, LQKENI. Trimming pared 0 bases from V and 3 bases from J, leaving 9 bases between. CDR3 length: 14 amino acids. The CDR3 sequence: CASSPPNRNYEQYF. CDR3 nucleotides: TGTGCCAGCTCACCACCGAACAGAAACTACGAGCAGTACTTC.

The chain combines TRBV9 with TRBJ1-3; no firm D call. V was cut by 0 bases and J by 1 base, with 5 bases left in between. CDR3 length: 14 residues. In germline, CDR1 is SGDLS, CDR2 YYNGEE. The CDR3 DNA is TGTGCCAGCAGCGTAGCAGAATCTGGAAACACCATATATTTT. This encodes CASSVAESGNTIYF.

The chain uses TRBV7-8 and TRBJ1-1; D is unresolved. The CDR3 has 15 residues. Deletions cut 0 bases from V and 6 bases from J, with 14 bases between. Germline V gene lookup returns CDR1 SGHVS and CDR2 FQNEAQ. DNA for the CDR3: TGTGCCAGCAGCTTAGCTGCGGGAACCGGATCTGAAGCTTTCTTT. It yields the protein CASSLAAGTGSEAFF. The entire variable domain, with the rest obtained from reference TRBV7-8 and TRBJ1-1, is as follows: GAGVSQSPRYKVAKRGQDVALRCDPISGHVSLFWYQQALGQGPEFLTYFQNEAQLDKSGLPSDRFFAERPEGSVSTLKIQRTQQEDSAVYLCASSLAAGTGSEAFFGQGTRLTVV.

The rearrangement joins TRBV27 to TRBJ2-3; 7 nucleotides line up with TRBD2. Germline CDR1 reads MNHEY; CDR2 reads SMNVEV (reference sequence). The CDR3 sequence is 14 residues long. V lost 4 bases to trimming and J lost 1 base; unmatched junction nucleotides: 2. The CDR3 bases are TGTGCCAGCAGTTCCCGGGGGGGCACAGATACGCAGTATTTT. Encoded protein: CASSSRGGTDTQYF.

The V call is TRBV30, the J call TRBJ1-4, with 8 bases identical to TRBD1. Trimming at V came to 5 bases and at J to 6 bases, leaving 8 bases not matched to a gene. The CDR3 sequence is 14 residues long. Per the germline V gene, CDR1 is GTSNPN and CDR2 is SVGIG (reference sequence). CDR3: CAWAPDRVHEKLFF. The DNA for the CDR3 is TGTGCCTGGGCCCCGGACAGGGTTCATGAAAAACTGTTTTTT. The variable domain in full, completed from reference TRBV30 and TRBJ1-4, reads SQTIHQWPATLVQPVGSPLSLECTVEGTSNPNLYWYRQAAGRGLQLLFYSVGIGQISSEVPQNLSASRPQDRQFILSSKKLLLSDSGFYLCAWAPDRVHEKLFFGSGTQLSVL.

Of note for this clone: The junction differs from germline at one of its ends, possibly a read error. This chain links TRBV6-5 with TRBJ1-2; 7 bases are shared with TRBD1. The CDR3 totals 12 residues. Germline CDR1 MNHEY, CDR2 SVGAGI. CDR3 DNA: TGTGCCAGCAGTCCCAGACAGGGTGGCTACGCCTTC. Translated: CASSPRQGGYAF.